This TCR beta chain stems from a study of OX40 agonist ivuxolimab in advanced cancers. Across the whole study: Clinicians treated patients with ivuxolimab, an agonistic anti-OX40 (CD134) antibody.

Regarding the study as a whole: There was clonal expansion of CD4+ and CD8+ blood T cells by week 6 at 0.1 to 3.0 mg/kg.

Repertoires were generated with immunoSEQ multiplex PCR, while TCRdb's copy carries only in-frame clones and drops some. The sample consists of tens of thousands of clones, about 88% of them appearing once. This clone appeared once. Its antigen is unknown. This CDR3 region has 15 residues. CDR1 and CDR2 from the germline V gene are MDHEN and SYDVKM. J gave up 3 bases and V 5 bases, and 8 bases lay outside the gene matches. Source: CD4+ or CD8+ T cells sorted from blood, taken in a trial of the OX40 agonist ivuxolimab. This chain uses TRBV28 with TRBJ2-7, with 9 positions matching TRBD2. The sequence was obtained from an adult with an advanced solid tumor such as melanoma, head and neck, liver or kidney cancer. CDR3 nucleotides: TGTGCCAGCAGTCCTCCGGCGGGGGGGATCTACGAGCAGTACTTC. It is translated as CASSPPAGGIYEQYF.